This passage covers 2 T cell receptor beta chains from one sample sequenced in a study of blood T cell repertoires in COVID-19. Sequencing used immunoSEQ multiplex PCR; TCRdb keeps in-frame clones, though not all of them. The profile shows 150,000 or so clones, about 80% of them singletons. The material sequenced was peripheral blood. The receptors derive from a woman between 35 and 50 years old with COVID-19, enrolled during active disease.

The chain couples TRBV6-5 to TRBJ2-2; D perhaps matches TRBD2 (5 bases). Germline values: CDR1 MNHEY, CDR2 SVGAGI. The CDR3 contains 14 residues. V lost 6 bases and J 5 bases, leaving 13 bases between the germline ends. The CDR3 DNA follows: TGTGCCAGCAGATCCGGGCCGGGGACCGGGGAGCTGTTTTTT. It yields the protein CASRSGPGTGELFF.

V is TRBV28 and J is TRBJ1-5; 7 nucleotides line up with TRBD1. The CDR3 length is 14 residues. The ends lost 5 bases at V and 6 bases at J; junction bases unmatched: 7. The germline gives CDR1 MDHEN, CDR2 SYDVKM. The CDR3 bases are TGTGCCAGCAGTCGATACAGGACAGGTCAGCCCCAGCATTTT. Its translation: CASSRYRTGQPQHF.